The source of this T cell receptor beta chain is a study of T cell responses to AZD1222 COVID-19 vaccine. Profiling relied on immunoSEQ multiplex PCR, and the TCRdb table lists in-frame clones only, not all of them. Of tens of thousands of clones in the sample, 89% are singletons; the top ten hold roughly 5.2%. The germline gives CDR1 SGHRS, CDR2 YFSETQ. The CDR3 is 14 amino acids. The ends were cut back, 5 bases at V and 4 bases at J, with 16 bases in the middle. Sequencing was performed on peripheral blood, taken 28 days after the second AZD1222 dose. The receptor was isolated from an adult who received the AZD1222 COVID-19 vaccine. The chain is built from TRBV5-1 and TRBJ2-7; D is tentatively TRBD1 or TRBD2 (5 bases each). CDR3 bases: TGCGCCAGCAGGAAAGGGGACGGAACATACGAGCAGTACTTC. It specifies CASRKGDGTYEQYF. The variable domain in full, completed from reference TRBV5-1 and TRBJ2-7, reads KAGVTQTPRYLIKTRGQQVTLSCSPISGHRSVSWYQQTPGQGLQFLFEYFSETQRNKGNFPGRFSGRQFSNSRSEMNVSTLELGDSALYLCASRKGDGTYEQYFGPGTRLTVT.